The sequence of this TCR beta chain was determined in a study of control samples from healthy donors and cancer patients. Generated by immunoSEQ multiplex PCR, the TCRdb table keeps only in-frame clones and is missing some. This sample carries some 120,000 clones, roughly 84% of them seen once, and the ten largest clones take roughly 3.2%. This clone occurred once. The V gene lost 2 bases and the J gene lost 4 bases, with 15 bases spanning the gap. Germline V CDR1 and CDR2: SGDLS, YYNGEE. This CDR3 has 15 amino acids. The chain uses TRBV9 and TRBJ2-5, with a weak D call TRBD2 (5 bases). The TCR was taken from a middle-aged man in good health. The sample taken for sequencing was blood. CDR3 in amino acids: CASSVAGETAETQYF. Written as DNA, the CDR3 is TGTGCCAGCAGCGTCGCCGGGGAGACGGCAGAGACCCAGTACTTC.